The entry that follows covers one T cell receptor beta chain sequence. The antigen remains undetermined. UMIs containing a 6-nucleotide sample barcode were added via template switching. TCRdb processed the 5' RACE reads again and assigns one entry to each CDR3 protein, with no DNA. The table lists some 160,000 distinct CDR3 sequences. The sample originates from a study of monozygotic twins with inflammatory bowel disease. General study results and limits: Compared with healthy twins, IBD patients shared fewer clonotypes with others, especially with disease activity.

The sequencing input was blood. The clonotype was recovered from a human donor with ulcerative colitis or Crohn's disease, or a healthy co-twin of an affected twin (not recorded which).

The CDR3 spells CASRGQPDTEAFF. The chain combines TRBV6-1 with TRBJ1-1; TCRdb outputs TRBD1, but without DNA this stays unchecked. CDR3 length: 13 residues. Germline V gene lookup returns CDR1 MNHNS and CDR2 SASEGT.